Shown below are 11 T cell receptor beta chains from a single sample sequenced in a study of cytomegalovirus exposure and HLA in healthy donors. The primer mix had 60 Vbeta and 13 Jbeta primers. TCRdb's table, derived via immunoSEQ multiplex PCR, lists solely in-frame clones and lacks some. The repertoire holds 100,000 to 150,000 clones, with approximately 80% as singletons. Sequenced: PBMCs. The receptors stem from a man aged 25 to 40 in good health and CMV-seropositive.

V gene TRBV27 combines with J gene TRBJ2-7, with D possibly TRBD2 on 6 matching bases. Trimming removed 6 bases from V and 2 bases from J, with 17 bases in between. This CDR3 has 15 amino acids. CDR1 is MNHEY and CDR2 is SMNVEV in the germline V gene (reference sequence). The CDR3 here is CASSLTSLPTYEQYF. In DNA, the CDR3 is TGTGCCAGCAGCCTTACTAGCCTACCCACCTACGAGCAGTACTTC.

Only one count was recorded for this clone. The chain uses TRBV7-9 and TRBJ1-2, with 7 positions matching TRBD1. This CDR3 has 18 residues. CDR1 and CDR2 (germline): SEHNR, FQNEAQ (reference sequence). The V and J ends lost 5 bases and 4 bases, in that order; junction bases with no gene match: 19. Here the CDR3 DNA reads TGTGCCAGCAGCATCGGCCCCAGGGGGATTGGGCGAGGCTATGGCTACACCTTC. Residues: CASSIGPRGIGRGYGYTF.

V and J are TRBV14 and TRBJ1-3, with 9 bases identical to TRBD1. The CDR3 runs 16 residues. From germline, CDR1 is SGHDN and CDR2 FVKESK. V shed 5 bases and J 6 bases; nucleotides not matched to a gene: 11. The CDR3 DNA is TGTGCCAGCAGCTCGCACCCGGGACAGGGAACAAACACCATATATTTT. Its protein is CASSSHPGQGTNTIYF.

The rearrangement uses TRBV5-8 and TRBJ1-5, with D tentatively TRBD1 (5 bases). Trimming stripped 3 bases from V and 6 bases from J, with 16 bases between. Germline V lookup: CDR1 SGHTS, CDR2 YDEGEE. This CDR3 region has 15 residues. CDR3 nucleotides: TGTGCCAGCAGCTCGGAGGGGTCTAGGGCTCAGCCCCAGCATTTT. It yields the protein CASSSEGSRAQPQHF.

The V gene is TRBV30, the J gene TRBJ2-7; D perhaps matches TRBD2 (5 bases). Per germline, CDR1 GTSNPN and CDR2 SVGIG (reference sequence). CDR3 size: 14 residues. V was pared by 4 bases and J by 6 bases, with 19 bases between. The CDR3 nucleotides read TGTGCCTGGAAGAGTGGTGGACTCTTGGTCGAGCAGTACTTC. Translated, it gives CAWKSGGLLVEQYF.

The chain carries TRBV7-6 and TRBJ2-5, with D maybe TRBD2 (5 bases). With 1 base removed from V and 1 base from J, the gap between germline ends came to 10 bases. This CDR3 is built from 15 residues. The germline CDR1 and CDR2 sequences are SGHVS and FNYEAQ. The CDR3 sequence is CASSLEAEAQETQYF. Written as DNA, the CDR3 is TGTGCCAGCAGCTTAGAGGCGGAGGCCCAAGAGACCCAGTACTTC.

This clone was seen a single time. The chain joins TRBV12-5 to TRBJ1-1; a possible D gene is TRBD1 (5 bases). From germline, CDR1 is LGHNT and CDR2 FRNRAP. CDR3 length: 15 residues. V shed 2 bases and J shed 5 bases, with 15 bases lying between them. The CDR3 spells CASGLLNQGGTEAFF. The CDR3 nucleotides are TGTGCTAGTGGTTTGTTAAACCAGGGAGGTACTGAAGCTTTCTTT.

The gene calls are TRBV9 and TRBJ1-1, with D tentatively TRBD1 (6 bases). Trimming shortened V by 2 bases and J by 3 bases, and 11 bases separated the two germline ends. Germline loops: CDR1 SGDLS, CDR2 YYNGEE. This CDR3 spans 14 amino acids. The CDR3: CASSVSGQYTEAFF. CDR3 DNA sequence: TGTGCCAGCAGCGTTTCCGGACAGTACACTGAAGCTTTCTTT.

The genes are TRBV10-2 and TRBJ1-5, with D tentatively TRBD1 (6 bases). This CDR3 spans 15 amino acids. V shed 6 bases and J shed 2 bases, with 14 bases lying between them. Germline loops: CDR1 WSHSY, CDR2 SAAADI. DNA of the CDR3: TGCGCCAGCAGACCGGGGGGGCGCGGCAATCAGCCCCAGCATTTT. Protein: CASRPGGRGNQPQHF.

This rearrangement joins TRBV5-6 to TRBJ2-7, with 8 bases matching TRBD1. This CDR3 comprises 15 residues. The V gene's germline CDR1 is SGHDT and CDR2 YYEEEE. V gave up 4 bases and J gave up 4 bases; unmatched junction bases: 10. This chain's CDR3 is CASSRTGNPTYEQYF. The CDR3 DNA is TGTGCCAGCAGCCGGACAGGGAATCCAACATACGAGCAGTACTTC.

The chain uses TRBV11-2 and TRBJ2-2; 7 nucleotides agree with TRBD2. The CDR3 spans 15 residues. Germline V gene lookup returns CDR1 SGHAT and CDR2 FQNNGV. Trimming at V came to 4 bases and at J to 6 bases, leaving 8 bases not matched to a gene. The CDR3: CASSSRTSGPGELFF. DNA of the CDR3: TGTGCCAGCAGCTCAAGGACTAGTGGGCCCGGGGAGCTGTTTTTT.